This entry is about one T cell receptor beta chain. The data belong to a study of cytomegalovirus exposure and HLA in healthy donors. PCR involved 60 Vbeta and 13 Jbeta primers. The method was immunoSEQ multiplex PCR; TCRdb's version includes in-frame clones alone and lacks a portion of them. In all, the sample yields under 70,000 clones. This CDR3 spans 13 amino acids. Germline CDR1 and CDR2: SQVTM and ANQGSEA. With 5 bases removed from V and 0 bases from J, the gap between germline ends came to 11 bases. The source of this sequence is a female donor in good health and CMV-seropositive. Sequenced input: PBMCs. The chain uses TRBV29-1 and TRBJ2-7; D possibly corresponds to TRBD2 (5 bases). In nucleotides, the CDR3 is TGCAGCGTTCGGGAACTGAGCTCCTACGAGCAGTACTTC. Amino acids: CSVRELSSYEQYF.